Given below is one T cell receptor (beta chain) in context. Its antigen is as yet unknown. Sequence data for DNA of cultured CD4+ T cells were generated by the Oncomine TCR Beta short-read assay. Genomic DNA was drawn out of CD4+ T cells grown in culture. One entry per CDR3 protein, called by TCRdb with MiXCR from the PCR reads. The sample shows under 20,000 distinct CDR3 sequences, around 45% of them seen only once. These data originate in a study of vaccination and CD4 T cells after COVID-19. Study as a whole: Two doses of either BNT162b2 or mRNA-1273 vaccine went to participants. Convalescent patients gave post-COVID blood a median approximately 94 days post-diagnosis, range 35 to 161.

This CDR3 has 18 amino acids. V lost 4 bases, J lost 2 bases, and 12 bases stayed unmatched. CDR1 LGHNA and CDR2 YSLEER come from the germline V gene. Described treatment: roughly 11-day PBMC culture with coronavirus spike peptide pools or control peptides (ViraFEST assay). TCR sequencing followed the expansion of antigen-specific T cells with peptide pools in ViraFEST. The V and J genes are TRBV4-3 and TRBJ2-1, with TRBD2 identical over 9 bases. The sequencing used CD4+ T cells from blood, cultured in vitro, collected after SARS-CoV-2 vaccination. This sequence originates from a human donor who had recovered from COVID-19. CDR3 region: CASSPHHGAGGPYNEQFF. In nucleotides, the CDR3 is TGCGCCAGCAGCCCACACCACGGTGCGGGGGGGCCCTACAATGAGCAGTTCTTC.